The rows below give T cell receptor beta chains drawn from one sample of a study of cytomegalovirus exposure and HLA in healthy donors. Repertoires were generated with immunoSEQ multiplex PCR, while TCRdb's copy carries only in-frame clones and drops some. The data hold more than 150,000 clones, with roughly 75% observed a single time. The sample was PBMCs. The receptors originated from a woman aged 40 to 49 in good health and CMV-seropositive. Each CDR3 is given with its conserved first and last residue. A D gene is named only where the DNA matches it firmly. Where a row states a size, it is once, few, many or the class of an expanded clone; other rows omit it.

j_call clone_size v_call d_call cdr3_aa cdr3_nt
TRBJ1-2 . TRBV28 TRBD1 CASLLPGQGSARGYTF TGTGCCAGCCTTCTGCCAGGACAGGGGTCCGCTCGAGGCTACACCTTC
TRBJ1-1 . TRBV14 . CASSQDAGITEAFF TGTGCCAGCAGCCAAGACGCGGGCATCACTGAAGCTTTCTTT
TRBJ1-2 . TRBV28 . CASIISGTFNGYTF TGTGCCAGCATTATTTCCGGGACATTCAATGGCTACACCTTC
TRBJ2-1 . TRBV7-2 . CASSFVSPTEQFF TGTGCCAGCAGCTTCGTCTCCCCTACCGAGCAGTTCTTC
TRBJ2-7 . TRBV4-2 TRBD2 CASSQLTAGAEYEQYF TGTGCCAGCAGCCAACTTACAGCGGGAGCGGAGTACGAGCAGTACTTC
TRBJ1-2 . TRBV7-9 TRBD1 CASSTGGLGSYYGYTF TGTGCCAGCAGCACAGGGGGCCTAGGGAGTTACTATGGCTACACCTTC
TRBJ2-3 . TRBV6-6 . CASNRDLFTADTQYF TGTGCCAGCAACCGGGACTTATTTACTGCAGATACGCAGTATTTT
TRBJ1-3 once TRBV28 . CASSTGPGNTIYF TGTGCCAGCAGTACAGGGCCTGGAAACACCATATATTTT
TRBJ1-2 . TRBV7-9 TRBD1 CASSSTLTGGNGYTF TGTGCCAGCAGCTCAACCCTAACAGGGGGCAATGGCTACACCTTC
TRBJ1-2 few TRBV18 TRBD1 CASSPTTGGNYGYTF TGTGCCAGCTCACCAACGACAGGGGGAAACTATGGCTACACCTTC
TRBJ1-5 . TRBV2 TRBD1 CASSYEGQPNQPQHF TGTGCCAGCAGCTACGAGGGACAGCCCAATCAGCCCCAGCATTTT
TRBJ1-5 . TRBV7-9 TRBD1 CASSWGFQGDQPQHF TGTGCCAGCAGCTGGGGTTTTCAGGGGGATCAGCCCCAGCATTTT
TRBJ2-1 . TRBV5-4 TRBD2 CASSLGPGGYNEQFF TGTGCCAGCAGCTTGGGCCCGGGAGGCTACAATGAGCAGTTCTTC
TRBJ2-3 once TRBV19 TRBD2 CASSQGLAGGTDTQYF TGTGCCAGTAGTCAAGGACTAGCGGGAGGGACAGATACGCAGTATTTT
TRBJ1-3 . TRBV18 . CASSPNRDIGNTIYF TGTGCCAGCTCACCCAACCGGGACATAGGGAACACCATATATTTT
TRBJ2-5 . TRBV29-1 TRBD2 CSVDRSGLQETQYF TGCAGCGTTGATCGTAGCGGGCTCCAAGAGACCCAGTACTTC
TRBJ1-2 . TRBV27 TRBD1 CASSPTGGPNYGYTF TGTGCCAGCAGTCCAACAGGGGGACCTAACTATGGCTACACCTTC
TRBJ2-5 . TRBV7-2 . CASSSGGRRETQYF TGTGCCAGCAGCTCTGGGGGCAGAAGAGAGACCCAGTACTTC
TRBJ1-5 . TRBV19 . CASSTPGSRNDQPQHF TGTGCCAGTAGTACTCCGGGATCCCGGAACGATCAGCCCCAGCATTTT
TRBJ2-7 . TRBV28 . CASSLGGTPYEQYF TGTGCCAGCAGTTTAGGGGGCACCCCCTACGAGCAGTACTTC
TRBJ1-4 once TRBV2 . CASSGGGANEKLFF TGTGCCAGCAGTGGAGGTGGAGCTAATGAAAAACTGTTTTTT
TRBJ1-2 . TRBV7-9 . CSSSSPAGHENYGYTF TGTTCCAGCAGCTCTCCCGCCGGACATGAGAACTATGGCTACACCTTC
TRBJ2-6 . TRBV23-1 TRBD1 CASSFDWDRGPISGANVLTF TGCGCCAGCAGTTTCGACTGGGACAGGGGGCCGATCTCTGGGGCCAACGTCCTGACTTTC
TRBJ2-3 . TRBV5-1 TRBD2 CASRHAGTSVDTQYF TGCGCCAGCAGACATGCCGGGACTAGCGTTGATACGCAGTATTTT
TRBJ1-5 . TRBV6-5 TRBD1 CASSFRTGDNQPQHF TGTGCCAGCAGTTTCCGGACAGGCGACAATCAGCCCCAGCATTTT
TRBJ1-1 few TRBV29-1 . CSVEAGGRLAFF TGCAGCGTTGAGGCTGGAGGGAGGTTAGCTTTCTTT
TRBJ2-1 . TRBV21-1 . CASSRTFTPRTNYNEQFF TGTGCCAGCAGCAGAACTTTTACACCACGGACAAATTACAATGAGCAGTTCTTC
TRBJ2-7 . TRBV30 TRBD2 CAWVSGRARGSEQYF TGTGCCTGGGTTAGCGGGAGGGCCAGGGGGTCCGAGCAGTACTTC
TRBJ1-3 . TRBV6-1 TRBD1 CASETGDSGNTIYF TGTGCCAGCGAGACAGGGGACTCTGGAAACACCATATATTTT
TRBJ2-5 . TRBV6-4 TRBD1 CASSQDRAETQYF TGTGCCAGCAGTCAGGACAGGGCAGAGACCCAGTACTTC
TRBJ1-5 . TRBV6-6 . CASSSTNQPQHF TGTGCCAGCAGCTCCACAAATCAGCCCCAGCATTTT
TRBJ2-6 . TRBV14 . CASSPKAGMTSGANVLTF TGTGCCAGCAGCCCAAAGGCAGGAATGACATCTGGGGCCAACGTCCTGACTTTC
TRBJ1-2 . TRBV5-1 . CASSRANYGYTF TGCGCCAGCAGCCGAGCTAACTATGGCTACACCTTC
TRBJ2-1 . TRBV10-2 TRBD2 CASSGLAGPNEQFF TGCGCCAGCAGTGGACTAGCGGGGCCGAATGAGCAGTTCTTC
TRBJ2-5 once TRBV11-1 TRBD1 CASSRDRGETQYF TGTGCCAGCAGCCGTGACAGGGGAGAGACCCAGTACTTC
TRBJ1-5 . TRBV19 . CALLYQPQHF TGTGCCCTTCTCTATCAGCCCCAGCATTTT
TRBJ2-3 . TRBV5-1 TRBD1 CASSADRATDTQYF TGCGCCAGCAGCGCGGACAGGGCCACAGATACGCAGTATTTT
TRBJ2-2 . TRBV27 . CASSRNDQGTNTGELFF TGTGCCAGCAGTCGTAATGACCAGGGGACGAACACCGGGGAGCTGTTTTTT
TRBJ2-7 . TRBV7-2 . CASSRPRGWEQYF TGTGCCAGCAGCCGCCCACGAGGGTGGGAGCAGTACTTC
TRBJ1-3 . TRBV6-1 . CASRRDSGNTIYF TGTGCCAGCAGGAGGGACTCTGGAAACACCATATATTTT
TRBJ2-7 . TRBV7-2 . CASSRELAHEQYF TGTGCCAGCAGCCGAGAGCTAGCCCACGAGCAGTACTTC
TRBJ1-2 few TRBV30 . CAWSSAGKGYTF TGTGCCTGGAGTTCGGCAGGTAAAGGCTACACCTTC
TRBJ1-2 . TRBV5-5 . CASSLGMGAQYGYTF TGTGCCAGCAGCTTGGGAATGGGGGCGCAGTATGGCTACACCTTC
TRBJ1-4 . TRBV2 . CASRKGLTNEKLFF TGTGCCAGCAGAAAGGGACTGACTAATGAAAAACTGTTTTTT
TRBJ1-2 . TRBV6-4 . CASSDLGGRFGYTF TGTGCCAGCAGTGACCTCGGGGGGCGGTTCGGCTACACCTTC
TRBJ2-7 few TRBV5-1 . CASSPEPQAIYYEQYF TGCGCCAGCAGCCCGGAGCCACAGGCTATTTACTACGAGCAGTACTTC
TRBJ1-2 . TRBV11-2 . CASSSRNYGYTF TGTGCCAGCAGCTCCAGGAACTATGGCTACACCTTC
TRBJ2-2 . TRBV4-2 . CASSQLAEATGELFF TGTGCCAGCAGCCAACTCGCGGAGGCCACCGGGGAGCTGTTTTTT
TRBJ1-4 . TRBV6-6 TRBD1 CASNDRAKLFF TGTGCCAGCAACGACAGGGCTAAACTGTTTTTT
TRBJ2-7 . TRBV5-4 TRBD1 CASSPGQGGYEQYF TGTGCCAGCAGCCCGGGACAGGGGGGTTACGAGCAGTACTTC
TRBJ1-2 . TRBV28 TRBD1 CASSEGAYGYTF TGTGCCAGCAGTGAGGGGGCCTATGGCTACACCTTC
TRBJ2-7 once TRBV28 . CASSRLGYEQYF TGTGCCAGCAGTAGACTAGGCTACGAGCAGTACTTC
TRBJ2-5 . TRBV7-9 . CASSSSREGGETQYF TGTGCCAGCAGCTCCTCGAGGGAAGGAGGTGAGACCCAGTACTTC
TRBJ2-5 once TRBV15 . CATSRDVQVETQYF TGTGCCACCAGCAGAGATGTTCAGGTGGAGACCCAGTACTTC
TRBJ2-7 . TRBV2 TRBD2 CASSVALAVAYEQYF TGTGCCAGCAGTGTCGCACTAGCGGTTGCCTACGAGCAGTACTTC
TRBJ2-7 . TRBV5-4 TRBD2 CASSRGLAGGTCEQYF TGTGCCAGCAGCCGCGGACTAGCGGGAGGGACCTGCGAGCAGTACTTC
TRBJ2-7 few TRBV19 TRBD1 CASSIDWTGTYEQYF TGTGCCAGTAGTATAGATTGGACAGGGACCTACGAGCAGTACTTC
TRBJ2-2 few TRBV19 TRBD1 CASSRRTGAGTGELFF TGTGCCAGTAGTAGACGGACAGGGGCCGGGACCGGGGAGCTGTTTTTT